The clone carrying this T cell receptor (beta chain) appeared many times. Antigen: not known. The data were taken from a study of T-cell memory formation after mild COVID-19. At the level of the study: Clusters of TCRs were largely donor specific. Findings and limits, study-wide: Clones contracting across day 15 to 85 had a balanced CD4/CD8 profile; later expanding clones leaned CD4+.

The CDR3 spans 16 residues. The V gene's germline CDR1 is SQVTM and CDR2 ANQGSEA. Trimming stripped 2 bases from V and 4 bases from J, with 21 bases between. TCRdb re-analysed the 5' RACE reads in MiXCR, keeping a single row per CDR3 protein. The sample holds roughly 150,000 distinct CDR3 sequences, around 13% seen once. This clonotype was obtained from an adult woman who had mild COVID-19 (a few samples of this study predate the infection). Cell type and time point are not known. Specimen: PBMCs or a T cell subset sorted from them (not recorded which). The chain uses TRBV29-1 and TRBJ2-7; the D call may be TRBD1 or TRBD2 (5 bases each). CDR3: CSVEWPGTRGFYEQYF. The CDR3 region has the DNA TGCAGCGTTGAATGGCCGGGGACGAGGGGCTTTTACGAGCAGTACTTC.